Given below is one T cell receptor (beta chain) in context. The sample holds a few counts of this clonotype. It lacks a known antigen. Base qualities are not recorded, but no much larger clone differs from it by a single base. Libraries were constructed by 5' RACE. Instrument used: Illumina HiSeq 2000. A universal primer binding site was introduced by template switching, and a unique molecular identifier was present in the final cDNA, enabling accurate counting of TCR cDNA molecules. Specific primers in the conserved constant-segment region were used to synthesize first-strand cDNA for the TCR alpha and beta chains. To control for contamination, each cDNA library was double barcoded with a SMART-Mk sample barcode plus Illumina barcodes. TruSeq adapter sequences and Illumina sample barcodes were added in two successive PCR steps. Sequencing of the TCR alpha and beta cDNA libraries was done on the Illumina HiSeq platform using custom primers. The authors' pipeline ran thus. MiGEC was used to process raw reads and extract unique molecular identifiers, and MiXCR was used to find CDR3 positions. Recombination models were inferred per individual with the repgenHMM and IGoR tools using an EM algorithm. Shared clonotype analysis was performed with the tcR package in R, normalizing sharing by the product of cloneset sizes. To study raw recombination without the effects of thymic and clonal selection, out-of-frame nonproductive sequences were analyzed. TCRdb reprocessing: public reads trimmed at Q25 with fastp, clones called with MiXCR, in-frame beta chains kept. Each record represents a unique CDR3 protein, reported with the most common genes and DNA among its rows. The V and J calls were determined by TCRdb, not by the authors. This sample lists around 530,000 distinct CDR3 sequences; roughly 15% were detected once. 0.35% to 0.45% of the sample goes to the ten largest clones.

Every donor was a healthy Caucasian. Three pairs of female monozygotic twins, all aged 18 to 29 years, were included in the twin cohort. Positive isolation kits from Invitrogen were used to isolate CD4+ and CD8+ T cell populations. This sample was taken from a study of identical twins (dated by TCRdb to the mid-2010s). The study in broad terms: TCR alpha and beta repertoires from monozygotic twins, unrelated adults of various ages and cord blood were deep-sequenced to test whether fetal clonotypes persist. To rule out contamination, replicate twin experiments were performed at different times with different library preparation protocols.

Overall study outcomes, separate from this receptor: In monozygotic twins, out-of-frame TCR alpha sharing was systematically underestimated by recombination models, although the models agreed with sharing between unrelated individuals. A weaker excess of twin sharing was found in beta out-of-frame sequences because the signal-to-noise ratio was lowered by fewer shared sequences. Fewer insertions were carried by abundant cord blood beta clonotypes; a weaker similar trend was observed in young adult naive repertoires, while no such trend was observed in memory repertoires. Because the same donors could not be followed over many years, the conclusions relied on cross-sectional statistical analysis. Invariant T cells such as MAIT and iNKT could partly confound zero-insertion analyses, though diverse VJ usage argued against this for most clonotypes. Compared with coincidental sharing between unrelated individuals, out-of-frame TCR alpha sequences shared between twins showed an excess of sequences with low generation probability.

These same data were also listed under a study on yellow fever vaccine responses in identical twins. Reported in the second study: According to the authors, in identical twins the way T cells responded to vaccination appeared partly convergent and partly personalized. Focusing on identical twins, the study followed the T cell clones that responded to the vaccine, and did so with precision.

The specimen was CD4+ T cells sorted from blood. This clonotype was sampled from a woman aged 18-29 years in good health.

This receptor carries the CDR3 CANAGLAGREQFF. Here is the DNA: TGTGCCAACGCGGGACTAGCGGGCCGGGAGCAGTTCTTC. The rearranged chain carries TRBV10-3 and TRBJ2-1; TRBD2 lines up with 12 middle nucleotides. The germline V gene yields ENHRY for CDR1 and SYGVKD for CDR2. At the junction V is shortened by 10 bases and J by 10 bases; bases outside the gene matches: 8. The CDR3 covers 13 residues, taking in both the cysteine and the phenylalanine. Only the CDR3 part of the read is kept: 39 bases, read in frame from the first base.